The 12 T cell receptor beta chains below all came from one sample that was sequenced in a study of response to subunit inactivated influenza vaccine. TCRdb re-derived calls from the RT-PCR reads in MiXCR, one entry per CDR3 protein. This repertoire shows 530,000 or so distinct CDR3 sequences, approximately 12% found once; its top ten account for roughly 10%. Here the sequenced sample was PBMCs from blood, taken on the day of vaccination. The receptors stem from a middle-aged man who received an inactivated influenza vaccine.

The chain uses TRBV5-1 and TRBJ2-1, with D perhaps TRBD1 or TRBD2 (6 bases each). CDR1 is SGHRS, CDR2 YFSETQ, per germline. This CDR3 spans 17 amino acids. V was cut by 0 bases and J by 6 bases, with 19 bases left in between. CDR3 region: CASSLALTRGAFNEQFF. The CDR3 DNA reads TGCGCCAGCAGCTTGGCCCTAACTAGGGGGGCATTCAATGAGCAGTTCTTC.

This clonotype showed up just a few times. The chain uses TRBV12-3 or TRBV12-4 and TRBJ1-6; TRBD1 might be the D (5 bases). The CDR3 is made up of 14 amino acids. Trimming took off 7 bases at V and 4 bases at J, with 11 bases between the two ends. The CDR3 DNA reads TGTGCCAGCACCCTGGGACCGTATAATTCACCCCTCCACTTT. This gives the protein CASTLGPYNSPLHF.

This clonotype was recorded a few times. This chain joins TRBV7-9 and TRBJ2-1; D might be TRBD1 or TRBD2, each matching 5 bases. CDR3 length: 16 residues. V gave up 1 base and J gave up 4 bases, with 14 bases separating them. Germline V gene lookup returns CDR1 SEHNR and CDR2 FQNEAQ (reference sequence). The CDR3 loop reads CASSLGPRGQYNEQFF. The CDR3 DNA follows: TGTGCCAGCAGCTTAGGTCCTCGGGGCCAGTACAATGAGCAGTTCTTC.

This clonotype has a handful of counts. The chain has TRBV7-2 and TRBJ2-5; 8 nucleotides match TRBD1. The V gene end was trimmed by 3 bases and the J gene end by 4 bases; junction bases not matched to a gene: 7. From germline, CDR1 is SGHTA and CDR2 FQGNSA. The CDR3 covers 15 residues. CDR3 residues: CASSFPSGGTETQYF. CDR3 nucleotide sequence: TGTGCCAGCAGCTTCCCCTCAGGGGGCACAGAGACCCAGTACTTC. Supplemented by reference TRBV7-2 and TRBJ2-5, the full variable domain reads GAGVSQSPSNKVTEKGKDVELRCDPISGHTALYWYRQSLGQGLEFLIYFQGNSAPDKSGLPSDRFSAERTGGSVSTLTIQRTQQEDSAVYLCASSFPSGGTETQYFGPGTRLLVL.

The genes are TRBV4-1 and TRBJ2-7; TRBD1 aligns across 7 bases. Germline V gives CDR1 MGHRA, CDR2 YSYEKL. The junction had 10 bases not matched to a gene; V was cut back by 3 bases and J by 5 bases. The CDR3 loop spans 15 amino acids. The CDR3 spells CASSHIDRALHEQYF. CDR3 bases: TGCGCCAGCAGCCACATTGACAGGGCGCTCCACGAGCAGTACTTC.

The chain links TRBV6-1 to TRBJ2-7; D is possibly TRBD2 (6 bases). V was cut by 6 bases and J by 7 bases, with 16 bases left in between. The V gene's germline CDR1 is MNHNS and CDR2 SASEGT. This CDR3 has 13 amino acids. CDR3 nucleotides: TGTGCCAGCAGCCTCGGGCCTCGGGGGGAGCAGTACTTC. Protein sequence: CASSLGPRGEQYF.

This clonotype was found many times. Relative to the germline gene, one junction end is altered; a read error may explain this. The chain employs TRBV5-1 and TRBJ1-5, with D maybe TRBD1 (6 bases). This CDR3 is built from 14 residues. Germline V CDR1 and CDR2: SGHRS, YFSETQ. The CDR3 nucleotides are TGTGCCAGCAGTTTGGAGGGGGGAAATCAGCCCCAGCATTTT. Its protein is CASSLEGGNQPQHF.

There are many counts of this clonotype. The chain's CDR3 is CATAGTGPRNEQFF. The CDR3 region has the DNA TGTGCCACAGCCGGGACAGGCCCACGCAATGAGCAGTTCTTC. This chain joins TRBV11-2 and TRBJ2-1, with 8 bases lining up with TRBD1. The germline V gene has CDR1 SGHAT and CDR2 FQNNGV. The CDR3 has 14 amino acids. V lost 10 bases, J lost 6 bases, and 11 bases stayed unmatched.

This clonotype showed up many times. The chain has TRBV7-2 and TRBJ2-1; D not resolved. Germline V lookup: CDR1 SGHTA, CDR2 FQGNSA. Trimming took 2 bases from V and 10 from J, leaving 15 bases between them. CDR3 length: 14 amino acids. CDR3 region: CASSLLLWVGEQFF. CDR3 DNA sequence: TGTGCCAGCAGCTTACTATTATGGGTAGGCGAGCAGTTCTTC.

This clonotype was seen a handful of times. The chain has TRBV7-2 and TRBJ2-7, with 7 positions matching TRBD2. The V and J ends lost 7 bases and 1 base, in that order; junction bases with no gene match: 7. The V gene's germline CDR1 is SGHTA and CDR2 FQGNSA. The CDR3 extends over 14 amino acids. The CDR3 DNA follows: TGTGCCAGCACCCTGTTGGGGGGGTCCTACGAGCAGTACTTC. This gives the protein CASTLLGGSYEQYF. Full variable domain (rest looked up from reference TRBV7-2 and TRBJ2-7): GAGVSQSPSNKVTEKGKDVELRCDPISGHTALYWYRQSLGQGLEFLIYFQGNSAPDKSGLPSDRFSAERTGGSVSTLTIQRTQQEDSAVYLCASTLLGGSYEQYFGPGTRLTVT.

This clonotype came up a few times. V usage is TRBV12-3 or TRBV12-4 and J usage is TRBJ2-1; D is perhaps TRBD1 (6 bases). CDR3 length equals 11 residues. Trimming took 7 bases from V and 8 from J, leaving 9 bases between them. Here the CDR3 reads CASNKGDEQFF. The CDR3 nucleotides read TGTGCCAGCAACAAGGGGGATGAGCAGTTCTTC.

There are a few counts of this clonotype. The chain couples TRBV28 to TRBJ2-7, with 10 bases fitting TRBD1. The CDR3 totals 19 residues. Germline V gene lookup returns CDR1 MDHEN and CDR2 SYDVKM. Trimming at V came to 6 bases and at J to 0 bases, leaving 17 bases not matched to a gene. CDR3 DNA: TGTGCCAGCAGCACATACCGGGACAGGGGCCCTAGTAGCTCCTACGAGCAGTACTTC. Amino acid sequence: CASSTYRDRGPSSSYEQYF.